The 14 T cell receptor beta chains presented below share a single source sample, sequenced in a study of Graves' ophthalmopathy and Graves' hyperthyroidism. Amplified material comprised TCR beta CDR3 regions derived from RNA transcripts. First-round RT-PCR used HTBI primers; second-round multiplex PCR followed. TCRdb reprocessed the multiplex PCR reads with MiXCR, giving one entry per CDR3 protein. The top ten clones hold approximately 8.6% of a sample with some 200,000 distinct CDR3 sequences, under 30% of them seen once. The sequencing sample was made of peripheral blood. The receptors derive from a man aged 50-59 years with Graves' ophthalmopathy.

This clonotype was seen many times. The V and J genes are TRBV6-2 or TRBV6-3 and TRBJ2-7; D remains ambiguous. Germline V gene sequence: CDR1 MNHEY, CDR2 SVGEGT. The CDR3 has 17 residues. V lost 2 bases to trimming and J lost 1 base, with 18 bases between them. CDR3 loop: CASSYVKGRLLSYEQYF. CDR3 in DNA: TGTGCCAGCAGTTACGTGAAGGGCAGGCTTTTATCCTACGAGCAGTACTTC.

This clonotype was detected ten times or more. The chain employs TRBV5-6 and TRBJ1-5; D gene unclear. Per germline, CDR1 SGHDT and CDR2 YYEEEE. V shed 5 bases and J shed 5 bases, with 17 bases lying between them. This CDR3 contains 15 residues. The CDR3 nucleotides are TGTGCCAGCAGTTGGTGGAGCAGTGGCTATCAGCCCCAGCATTTT. This sequence encodes CASSWWSSGYQPQHF.

The chain couples TRBV12-3 or TRBV12-4 to TRBJ1-2; D remains unclear. V was shortened by 6 bases and J by 3 bases, with 8 bases between the two germline ends. The CDR3 is 12 amino acids. This chain's CDR3 is CASSPSDYGYTF. In DNA, the CDR3 is TGTGCCAGCAGCCCTTCCGACTATGGCTACACCTTC.

This clonotype came up many times. The rearrangement joins TRBV15 to TRBJ2-7, with 7 bases that match TRBD1. The CDR3 loop spans 13 amino acids. J was trimmed by 6 bases and V by 0 bases; bases with no gene match: 2. Germline loops: CDR1 LNHNV, CDR2 YYDKDF (reference sequence). CDR3 protein: CATSREDRFEQYF. CDR3 nucleotide sequence: TGTGCCACCAGCAGAGAGGACAGGTTCGAGCAGTACTTC.

At least ten counts were recorded for this clonotype. The chain combines TRBV2 with TRBJ1-6; no reliable D call. The CDR3 runs to 12 residues. The V gene lost 8 bases and the J gene lost 9 bases, with 11 bases spanning the gap. Germline CDR1 and CDR2: SNHLY and FYNNEI. CDR3: CASLERASPLHF. The CDR3 coding sequence is TGTGCCAGCCTAGAACGGGCTTCACCCCTCCACTTT.

This clonotype was counted many times. The chain links TRBV19 to TRBJ2-2; D remains ambiguous. The CDR3 is 12 residues long. The germline V and J ends were trimmed by 3 bases and 7 bases, with 6 bases remaining between them. Germline values: CDR1 LNHDA, CDR2 SQIVND (reference sequence). The CDR3 here is CASSIVGGELFF. The DNA of the CDR3 is TGTGCCAGTAGTATTGTCGGCGGGGAGCTGTTTTTT.

The sample holds many counts of this clonotype. V gene TRBV7-9 combines with J gene TRBJ2-7; 12 nucleotides align to TRBD1. The V segment lost 5 bases and the J segment 6 bases; nucleotides outside the gene matches: 5. The CDR3 consists of 14 residues. CDR1 is SEHNR and CDR2 is FQNEAQ in the germline V gene (reference sequence). CDR3 in DNA: TGTGCCAGCAGCATGGGACAGGGGGCGGGCGAGCAGTACTTC. Translating it yields CASSMGQGAGEQYF.

The chain uses TRBV6-1 and TRBJ1-1, with D tentatively TRBD1 (5 bases). Trimming removed 6 bases from V and 4 bases from J, with 18 bases in between. The CDR3 sequence is 15 residues long. CDR1 and CDR2 (germline): MNHNS, SASEGT. The CDR3 DNA is TGTGCCAGCAGACGATCACAGGTTAAGGGCACTGAAGCTTTCTTT. It encodes CASRRSQVKGTEAFF.

This clonotype was seen at least ten times. This chain uses TRBV7-9 with TRBJ2-7; either TRBD1 or TRBD2 may supply D (5 bases each). This CDR3 region has 16 residues. The germline V gene encodes CDR1 SEHNR and CDR2 FQNEAQ (reference sequence). The germline V and J ends were trimmed by 5 bases and 4 bases, with 21 bases remaining between them. The CDR3 here is CASSPLSGQNPYEQYF. In nucleotides, the CDR3 is TGTGCCAGCAGCCCCCTGTCGGGGCAAAATCCTTACGAGCAGTACTTC.

The chain recombines TRBV9 with TRBJ2-7, with TRBD1 identical over 9 bases. The CDR3 runs 16 residues. Germline V gene sequence: CDR1 SGDLS, CDR2 YYNGEE. V lost 4 bases and J lost 4; bases outside the gene matches: 12. CDR3 bases: TGTGCCAGCAGCCCGCGAGGGACAGGGCGCCCTTACGAGCAGTACTTC. Residues: CASSPRGTGRPYEQYF.

This clonotype was counted ten times or more. The rearrangement joins TRBV6-4 to TRBJ1-5; perhaps TRBD1 as D (5 bases). Germline CDR1 reads MRHNA; CDR2 reads SNTAGT. CDR3 size: 15 residues. Trimming left V 3 bases short and J 0 bases short, with 9 bases between. The CDR3 loop is CASSERGDSNQPQHF. CDR3 coding DNA: TGTGCCAGCAGTGAAAGAGGGGATAGCAATCAGCCCCAGCATTTT.

This clonotype was counted ten times or more. This sequence joins TRBV6-5 and TRBJ1-5; possibly TRBD1 for D (6 bases). Trimming shortened V by 2 bases and J by 8 bases, and 19 bases separated the two germline ends. The CDR3 is 16 residues long. Germline values: CDR1 MNHEY, CDR2 SVGAGI. The CDR3 nucleotides are TGTGCCAGCAGTTACCCCGAAAACAGGGCGTGGGAGCCCCAGCATTTT. It translates to CASSYPENRAWEPQHF.

This clonotype occurred a few times. The rearrangement joins TRBV12-3 or TRBV12-4 to TRBJ1-1, with D possibly TRBD1 on 5 matching bases. This CDR3 region has 15 residues. Trimming stripped 2 bases from V and 4 bases from J, with 14 bases between. CDR3 in amino acids: CASSLRPGSFTEAFF. Here the CDR3 DNA reads TGTGCCAGCAGTTTAAGGCCAGGGTCCTTCACTGAAGCTTTCTTT.

This clonotype was picked up many times. The CDR3 reads CASSGTGGLTEQYF. The CDR3 nucleotides are TGTGCCAGCAGCGGAACAGGGGGATTAACCGAGCAGTACTTC. V is TRBV27 and J is TRBJ2-7; 8 bases align to TRBD1. After removal of 6 bases from V and 6 bases from J, the junction contained 10 bases not matched to a gene. This CDR3 has 14 amino acids. Germline values: CDR1 MNHEY, CDR2 SMNVEV (reference sequence).